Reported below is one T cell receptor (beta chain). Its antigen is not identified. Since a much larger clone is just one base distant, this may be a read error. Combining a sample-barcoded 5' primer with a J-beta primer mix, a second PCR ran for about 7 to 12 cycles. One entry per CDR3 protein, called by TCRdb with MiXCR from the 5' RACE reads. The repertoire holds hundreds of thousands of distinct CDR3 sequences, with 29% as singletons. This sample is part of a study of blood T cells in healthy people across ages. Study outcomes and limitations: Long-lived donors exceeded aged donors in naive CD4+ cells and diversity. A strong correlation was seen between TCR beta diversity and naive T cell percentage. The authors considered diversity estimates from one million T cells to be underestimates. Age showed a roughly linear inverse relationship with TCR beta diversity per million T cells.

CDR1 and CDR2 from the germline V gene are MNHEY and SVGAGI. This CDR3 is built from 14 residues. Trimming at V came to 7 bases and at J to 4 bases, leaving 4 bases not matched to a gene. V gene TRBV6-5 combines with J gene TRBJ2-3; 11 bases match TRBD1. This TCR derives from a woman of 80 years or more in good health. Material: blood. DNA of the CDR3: TGTGCCAGCACAGGACAGGGGGCGTCAGATACGCAGTATTTT. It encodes CASTGQGASDTQYF.